These T cell receptor beta chains were read from a single sample in a study of cytomegalovirus exposure and HLA in healthy donors. The repertoire was sequenced with immunoSEQ multiplex PCR; TCRdb's copy has only in-frame clones and lacks some. The table has tens of thousands of clones, roughly 73% seen once. Sequences were obtained from PBMCs. The receptors originated from a woman between 40 and 55 years old in good health and CMV-seronegative. Each CDR3 is given with its conserved first and last residue. The order of the fields is CDR3 protein, CDR3 DNA, J gene, V gene, clone size, D gene. D genes are given only for firm matches. For some rows the clone size is stated as once, few or many, or as a class when expanded; others skip it.

cdr3_aa: CASSFRTGELFF
cdr3_nt: TGTGCCAGCAGCTTTCGGACCGGGGAGCTGTTTTTT
j_call: TRBJ2-2
v_call: TRBV5-6
clone_size: few
d_call: NA

cdr3_aa: CASSLGTGMDTQYF
cdr3_nt: TGCGCCAGCAGCCTCGGGACAGGGATGGATACGCAGTATTTT
j_call: TRBJ2-3
v_call: TRBV5-1
clone_size: NA
d_call: TRBD1

cdr3_aa: CASSLRDRGLYEQYF
cdr3_nt: TGTGCCAGCAGCTTAAGGGACAGGGGTCTCTACGAGCAGTACTTC
j_call: TRBJ2-7
v_call: TRBV7-9
clone_size: NA
d_call: TRBD1

cdr3_aa: CASSFSLPQGRGYTF
cdr3_nt: TGTGCCAGCAGCTTCTCTCTTCCGCAGGGGCGCGGCTACACCTTC
j_call: TRBJ1-2
v_call: TRBV5-4
clone_size: NA
d_call: NA

cdr3_aa: CASCGGGASYNEQFF
cdr3_nt: TGTGCCAGCTGTGGCGGGGGGGCCTCCTACAATGAGCAGTTCTTC
j_call: TRBJ2-1
v_call: TRBV6-6
clone_size: NA
d_call: TRBD2

cdr3_aa: CASSLYQGMTEAFF
cdr3_nt: TGTGCCAGCAGCTTATATCAGGGAATGACTGAAGCTTTCTTT
j_call: TRBJ1-1
v_call: TRBV7-2
clone_size: NA
d_call: NA

cdr3_aa: CASSPPAGTGRAFF
cdr3_nt: TGTGCCAGCAGCCCACCAGCCGGGACAGGGAGAGCTTTCTTT
j_call: TRBJ1-1
v_call: TRBV5-4
clone_size: NA
d_call: TRBD1

cdr3_aa: CASSQTLVRGSNQPQHF
cdr3_nt: TGCGCCAGCAGCCAGACACTTGTTAGGGGCAGCAATCAGCCCCAGCATTTT
j_call: TRBJ1-5
v_call: TRBV4-1
clone_size: NA
d_call: NA

cdr3_aa: CASSEALSGGFGNEQFF
cdr3_nt: TGTGCCAGCAGTGAAGCGTTGTCAGGGGGTTTCGGCAATGAGCAGTTCTTC
j_call: TRBJ2-1
v_call: TRBV6-1
clone_size: NA
d_call: TRBD1

cdr3_aa: CASSRGLLEAFF
cdr3_nt: TGTGCCAGTAGTCGGGGACTGCTTGAAGCTTTCTTT
j_call: TRBJ1-1
v_call: TRBV19
clone_size: NA
d_call: NA

cdr3_aa: CASTPDSWQPQHF
cdr3_nt: TGTGCCAGTACCCCGGACAGCTGGCAGCCCCAGCATTTT
j_call: TRBJ1-5
v_call: TRBV19
clone_size: NA
d_call: NA

cdr3_aa: CASSKSLAWDYGYTF
cdr3_nt: TGTGCCAGTAGTAAGAGCCTAGCCTGGGACTATGGCTACACCTTC
j_call: TRBJ1-2
v_call: TRBV19
clone_size: NA
d_call: NA

cdr3_aa: CSSSPRDYGYTF
cdr3_nt: TGTTCCAGCAGCCCCCGAGACTATGGCTACACCTTC
j_call: TRBJ1-2
v_call: TRBV7-9
clone_size: NA
d_call: NA

cdr3_aa: CAWSVKGANEKLFF
cdr3_nt: TGTGCCTGGAGTGTAAAGGGGGCGAATGAAAAACTGTTTTTT
j_call: TRBJ1-4
v_call: TRBV30
clone_size: NA
d_call: TRBD1

cdr3_aa: CAWSVVEDTQYF
cdr3_nt: TGTGCCTGGAGTGTGGTAGAGGATACGCAGTATTTT
j_call: TRBJ2-3
v_call: TRBV30
clone_size: NA
d_call: NA

cdr3_aa: CASGLVLRGSFSYNEQFF
cdr3_nt: TGTGCTAGTGGTTTGGTTTTAAGGGGGAGCTTTTCCTACAATGAGCAGTTCTTC
j_call: TRBJ2-1
v_call: TRBV12-5
clone_size: NA
d_call: NA

cdr3_aa: CSVRGWGEQFF
cdr3_nt: TGCAGTGTCAGGGGATGGGGTGAGCAGTTCTTC
j_call: TRBJ2-1
v_call: TRBV20-1
clone_size: NA
d_call: NA

cdr3_aa: CASAVRSRGEKLFF
cdr3_nt: TGTGCCAGCGCCGTGAGATCACGCGGTGAAAAACTGTTTTTT
j_call: TRBJ1-4
v_call: TRBV19
clone_size: few
d_call: NA

cdr3_aa: CASRDGRLGADGYTF
cdr3_nt: TGTGCCAGCCGGGATGGACGGCTGGGGGCCGATGGCTACACCTTC
j_call: TRBJ1-2
v_call: TRBV6-5
clone_size: NA
d_call: NA

cdr3_aa: CASSQDFGDYGYTF
cdr3_nt: TGCGCCAGCAGCCAAGATTTTGGAGACTATGGCTACACCTTC
j_call: TRBJ1-2
v_call: TRBV4-3
clone_size: NA
d_call: NA

cdr3_aa: CASSDWELVEQYF
cdr3_nt: TGTGCCAGCAGTGATTGGGAGCTCGTCGAGCAGTACTTC
j_call: TRBJ2-7
v_call: TRBV6-1
clone_size: NA
d_call: NA

cdr3_aa: CASSPSGGAIYNEQFF
cdr3_nt: TGTGCCAGCAGTCCTAGCGGGGGGGCGATATACAATGAGCAGTTCTTC
j_call: TRBJ2-1
v_call: TRBV9
clone_size: NA
d_call: TRBD2

cdr3_aa: CASRSGGGNTIYF
cdr3_nt: TGTGCCAGCAGGTCGGGGGGCGGAAACACCATATATTTT
j_call: TRBJ1-3
v_call: TRBV7-8
clone_size: NA
d_call: NA

cdr3_aa: CASSKGTSGGPQETQYF
cdr3_nt: TGTGCCAGCAGCAAAGGGACTAGCGGGGGACCACAAGAGACCCAGTACTTC
j_call: TRBJ2-5
v_call: TRBV11-2
clone_size: NA
d_call: TRBD2

cdr3_aa: CASSVSGGAFTDTQYF
cdr3_nt: TGTGCCAGCAGCGTTAGCGGGGGGGCATTCACAGATACGCAGTATTTT
j_call: TRBJ2-3
v_call: TRBV9
clone_size: NA
d_call: TRBD2

cdr3_aa: CASSEAGIGAGELFF
cdr3_nt: TGTGCCAGCAGTGAAGCTGGTATAGGGGCCGGGGAGCTGTTTTTT
j_call: TRBJ2-2
v_call: TRBV6-1
clone_size: few
d_call: NA

cdr3_aa: CASSEGATGGNTEAFF
cdr3_nt: TGTGCCAGCAGTGAAGGCGCTACGGGGGGGAACACTGAAGCTTTCTTT
j_call: TRBJ1-1
v_call: TRBV2
clone_size: NA
d_call: NA

cdr3_aa: CASSPYKDYGYQETQYF
cdr3_nt: TGTGCCAGCAGCCCTTACAAGGACTATGGTTACCAAGAGACCCAGTACTTC
j_call: TRBJ2-5
v_call: TRBV14
clone_size: NA
d_call: NA

cdr3_aa: CASSLGAGRGYTF
cdr3_nt: TGTGCCAGCAGCTTAGGGGCAGGGCGCGGCTACACCTTC
j_call: TRBJ1-2
v_call: TRBV7-9
clone_size: NA
d_call: NA

cdr3_aa: CASSPVSEQGNYGYTF
cdr3_nt: TGTGCCAGCTCACCAGTATCCGAACAGGGGAACTATGGCTACACCTTC
j_call: TRBJ1-2
v_call: TRBV18
clone_size: NA
d_call: TRBD1

cdr3_aa: CASSGTAELGGYEQYF
cdr3_nt: TGTGCCAGCAGCGGGACAGCGGAGTTGGGTGGCTACGAGCAGTACTTC
j_call: TRBJ2-7
v_call: TRBV5-8
clone_size: NA
d_call: TRBD1

cdr3_aa: CAWVAGGYYGYPF
cdr3_nt: TGTGCCTGGGTGGCGGGGGGTTACTATGGCTACCCCTTC
j_call: TRBJ1-2
v_call: TRBV30
clone_size: NA
d_call: NA

cdr3_aa: CASSFPPYDMNTEAFF
cdr3_nt: TGTGCCAGCAGCTTCCCTCCCTATGACATGAACACTGAAGCTTTCTTT
j_call: TRBJ1-1
v_call: TRBV7-6
clone_size: NA
d_call: NA

cdr3_aa: CATRTEHTEAFF
cdr3_nt: TGTGCCACCCGGACAGAACACACTGAAGCTTTCTTT
j_call: TRBJ1-1
v_call: TRBV19
clone_size: NA
d_call: NA

cdr3_aa: CASSLGGRGYGYTF
cdr3_nt: TGTGCCAGCAGCTTGGGGGGGCGCGGCTATGGCTACACCTTC
j_call: TRBJ1-2
v_call: TRBV5-4
clone_size: NA
d_call: NA

cdr3_aa: CASSLTGGFGSPLHF
cdr3_nt: TGTGCCAGCAGCTTAACGGGAGGGTTTGGATCACCCCTCCACTTT
j_call: TRBJ1-6
v_call: TRBV7-3
clone_size: NA
d_call: NA

cdr3_aa: CARRSPPEPDTQYF
cdr3_nt: TGTGCCAGAAGGTCACCCCCGGAGCCTGATACGCAGTATTTT
j_call: TRBJ2-3
v_call: TRBV5-3
clone_size: once
d_call: NA

cdr3_aa: CASSLGGSPNQPQHF
cdr3_nt: TGTGCCAGCAGTTTAGGGGGGTCCCCGAATCAGCCCCAGCATTTT
j_call: TRBJ1-5
v_call: TRBV28
clone_size: NA
d_call: NA

cdr3_aa: CASSPRTGGNEQFF
cdr3_nt: TGTGCCAGCAGCCCCCGGACAGGGGGCAATGAGCAGTTCTTC
j_call: TRBJ2-1
v_call: TRBV5-6
clone_size: few
d_call: TRBD1

cdr3_aa: CASSLGKHTEAFF
cdr3_nt: TGTGCCAGCAGTTTGGGCAAGCACACTGAAGCTTTCTTT
j_call: TRBJ1-1
v_call: TRBV28
clone_size: NA
d_call: NA

cdr3_aa: CASKIAGSPGNEQFF
cdr3_nt: TGTGCCAGCAAGATAGCGGGCTCTCCGGGGAATGAGCAGTTCTTC
j_call: TRBJ2-1
v_call: TRBV4-2
clone_size: NA
d_call: TRBD2

cdr3_aa: CAWRPPGPNQPQHF
cdr3_nt: TGTGCCTGGAGGCCCCCAGGCCCGAATCAGCCCCAGCATTTT
j_call: TRBJ1-5
v_call: TRBV30
clone_size: NA
d_call: NA

cdr3_aa: CASSPDRARGYTF
cdr3_nt: TGTGCCAGCAGCCCCGACAGGGCTCGTGGCTACACCTTC
j_call: TRBJ1-2
v_call: TRBV7-6
clone_size: NA
d_call: TRBD1

cdr3_aa: CAWSGGRNTEAFF
cdr3_nt: TGTGCCTGGAGTGGTGGGAGGAACACTGAAGCTTTCTTT
j_call: TRBJ1-1
v_call: TRBV30
clone_size: few
d_call: NA

cdr3_aa: CASSQGRGDEQFF
cdr3_nt: TGTGCCAGCAGCCAGGGGCGGGGGGATGAGCAGTTCTTC
j_call: TRBJ2-1
v_call: TRBV4-2
clone_size: NA
d_call: TRBD2

cdr3_aa: CASGRDVNSPLNF
cdr3_nt: TGTGCCAGCGGGAGGGATGTTAATTCACCCCTCAACTTT
j_call: TRBJ1-6
v_call: TRBV2
clone_size: NA
d_call: NA

cdr3_aa: CAWTVGGAQFF
cdr3_nt: TGTGCCTGGACTGTCGGGGGGGCTCAGTTCTTC
j_call: TRBJ2-1
v_call: TRBV30
clone_size: NA
d_call: TRBD2

cdr3_aa: CASSFRPGKNTEAFF
cdr3_nt: TGTGCCAGCAGCTTCCGCCCCGGGAAGAACACTGAAGCTTTCTTT
j_call: TRBJ1-1
v_call: TRBV7-2
clone_size: NA
d_call: NA

cdr3_aa: CASSLRGLSYEQYF
cdr3_nt: TGTGCCAGCAGTTTACGGGGTTTATCCTACGAGCAGTACTTC
j_call: TRBJ2-7
v_call: TRBV28
clone_size: once
d_call: NA

cdr3_aa: CASREQGELNYGYTF
cdr3_nt: TGTGCCAGCAGGGAACAGGGGGAGCTCAACTATGGCTACACCTTC
j_call: TRBJ1-2
v_call: TRBV13
clone_size: NA
d_call: TRBD1

cdr3_aa: CASSDERGVITGELFF
cdr3_nt: TGTGCCAGCAGTGATGAGCGGGGGGTAATCACCGGGGAGCTGTTTTTT
j_call: TRBJ2-2
v_call: TRBV25-1
clone_size: NA
d_call: TRBD2

cdr3_aa: CASSQEWTSGPNEQFF
cdr3_nt: TGTGCCAGCAGCCAAGAATGGACTAGCGGCCCCAATGAGCAGTTCTTC
j_call: TRBJ2-1
v_call: TRBV4-2
clone_size: once
d_call: TRBD2

cdr3_aa: CASRAGAPYQETQYF
cdr3_nt: TGTGCCAGCAGGGCAGGGGCCCCGTACCAAGAGACCCAGTACTTC
j_call: TRBJ2-5
v_call: TRBV5-4
clone_size: once
d_call: NA

cdr3_aa: CASAMLKTQYF
cdr3_nt: TGTGCCAGCGCTATGCTAAAGACCCAGTACTTC
j_call: TRBJ2-5
v_call: TRBV7-9
clone_size: NA
d_call: NA

cdr3_aa: CATSISTPSSYNEQFF
cdr3_nt: TGTGCCACCAGCATATCGACACCAAGCTCCTACAATGAGCAGTTCTTC
j_call: TRBJ2-1
v_call: TRBV15
clone_size: NA
d_call: NA

cdr3_aa: CASSISGEYNEQFF
cdr3_nt: TGCGCCAGCAGCATTTCGGGGGAATACAATGAGCAGTTCTTC
j_call: TRBJ2-1
v_call: TRBV5-1
clone_size: once
d_call: NA

cdr3_aa: CASSPGLAGGVTETQYF
cdr3_nt: TGTGCCAGCAGCCCAGGACTAGCGGGGGGTGTAACGGAGACCCAGTACTTC
j_call: TRBJ2-5
v_call: TRBV7-2
clone_size: NA
d_call: TRBD2

cdr3_aa: CASSQEWQGSSRNTEAFF
cdr3_nt: TGTGCCAGCAGCCAAGAATGGCAGGGGAGTTCTAGGAACACTGAAGCTTTCTTT
j_call: TRBJ1-1
v_call: TRBV4-2
clone_size: NA
d_call: NA